This T cell receptor (beta chain) was sequenced for a study of identical twins. This clonotype was observed a few times. Its antigen is undetermined. The study's findings and limits: Out-of-frame TCR alpha sharing in monozygotic twins exceeded recombination model predictions. Within cord blood, abundant beta clonotypes carried fewer insertions, but memory repertoires showed no such trend. The analysis was cross-sectional rather than longitudinal within donors.

TCRdb used MiXCR to reprocess the 5' RACE reads, holding one entry per CDR3 protein. This sample has over 550,000 distinct CDR3 sequences, with about 7.1% found just once. This sample was also put to use in a study of yellow fever vaccine responses in identical twins.

This sequence originates from a woman younger than 30 in good health. Sequencing was performed on PBMCs.

CDR3 DNA sequence: TGCGCCAGCAGCTTACTAGCGGGAGGGCCCGTTTACAATGAGCAGTTCTTC. Residues: CASSLLAGGPVYNEQFF. This chain links TRBV5-1 with TRBJ2-1; 13 bases match TRBD2. This CDR3 has 17 residues. Losses at the gene ends were 2 bases for V and 4 bases for J; bases not matched to a gene: 6. In germline, CDR1 is SGHRS, CDR2 YFSETQ.